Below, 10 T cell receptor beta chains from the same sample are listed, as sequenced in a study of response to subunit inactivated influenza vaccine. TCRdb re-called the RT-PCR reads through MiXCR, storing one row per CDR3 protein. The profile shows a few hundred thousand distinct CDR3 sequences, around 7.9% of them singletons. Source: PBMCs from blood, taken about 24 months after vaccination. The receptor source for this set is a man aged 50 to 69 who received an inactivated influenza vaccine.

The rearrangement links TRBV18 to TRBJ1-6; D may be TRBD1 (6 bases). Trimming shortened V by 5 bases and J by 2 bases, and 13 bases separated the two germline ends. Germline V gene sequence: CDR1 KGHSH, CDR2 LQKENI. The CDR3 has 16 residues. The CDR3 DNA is TGTGCCAGCTCATCAAACAGGGTACCCTATAATTCACCCCTCCACTTT. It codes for CASSSNRVPYNSPLHF.

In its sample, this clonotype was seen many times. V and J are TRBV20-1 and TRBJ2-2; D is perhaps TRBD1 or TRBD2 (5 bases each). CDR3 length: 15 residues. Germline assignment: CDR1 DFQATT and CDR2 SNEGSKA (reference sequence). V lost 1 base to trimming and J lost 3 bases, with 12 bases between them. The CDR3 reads CSARVPLGDTGELFF. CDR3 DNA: TGCAGTGCTAGAGTCCCCTTGGGGGACACCGGGGAGCTGTTTTTT.

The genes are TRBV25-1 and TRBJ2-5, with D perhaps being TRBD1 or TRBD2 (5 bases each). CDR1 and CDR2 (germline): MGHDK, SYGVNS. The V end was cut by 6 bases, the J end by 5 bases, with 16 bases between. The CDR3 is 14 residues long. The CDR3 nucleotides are TGTGCCAGCAGGGACGTTGGGGGTCCTGAGACCCAGTACTTC. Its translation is CASRDVGGPETQYF. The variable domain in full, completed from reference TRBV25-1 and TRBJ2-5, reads EADIYQTPRYLVIGTGKKITLECSQTMGHDKMYWYQQDPGMELHLIHYSYGVNSTEKGDLSSESTVSRIRTEHFPLTLESARPSHTSQYLCASRDVGGPETQYFGPGTRLLVL.

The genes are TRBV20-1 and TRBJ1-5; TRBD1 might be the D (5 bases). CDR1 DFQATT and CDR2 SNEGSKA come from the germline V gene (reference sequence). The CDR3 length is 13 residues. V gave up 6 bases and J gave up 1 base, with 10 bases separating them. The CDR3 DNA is TGCAGTGCCTCACGGGACAGCAATCAGCCCCAGCATTTT. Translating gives CSASRDSNQPQHF.

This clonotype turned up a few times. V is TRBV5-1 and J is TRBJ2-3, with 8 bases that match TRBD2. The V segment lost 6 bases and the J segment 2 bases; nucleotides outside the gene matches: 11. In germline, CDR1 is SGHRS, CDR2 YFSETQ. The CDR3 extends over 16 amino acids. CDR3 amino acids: CASNPGDGRATDTQYF. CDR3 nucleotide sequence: TGCGCCAGCAACCCCGGCGACGGGAGGGCCACAGATACGCAGTATTTT.

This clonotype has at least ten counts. CDR3 sequence (DNA): TGTGCCAGCAGTGCGGACAGCCTTAACAATGAGCAGTTCTTC. It yields the protein CASSADSLNNEQFF. The chain has TRBV7-9 and TRBJ2-1, with D possibly being TRBD1 (6 bases). V was pared by 6 bases and J by 5 bases, with 14 bases between. Germline V gene lookup returns CDR1 SEHNR and CDR2 FQNEAQ (reference sequence). The CDR3 length is 14 residues.

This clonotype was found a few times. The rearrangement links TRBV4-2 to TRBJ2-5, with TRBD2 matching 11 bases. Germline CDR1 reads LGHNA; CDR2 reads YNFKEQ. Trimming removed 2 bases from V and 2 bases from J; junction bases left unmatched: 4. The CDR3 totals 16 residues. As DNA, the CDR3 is TGTGCCAGCAGCCAACATAGCGGGAGGGGGCAAGAGACCCAGTACTTC. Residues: CASSQHSGRGQETQYF.

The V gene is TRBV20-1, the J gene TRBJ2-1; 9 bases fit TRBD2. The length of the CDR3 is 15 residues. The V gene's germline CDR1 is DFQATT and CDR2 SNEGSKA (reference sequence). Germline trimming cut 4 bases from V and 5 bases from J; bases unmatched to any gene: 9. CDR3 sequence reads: CSAKAGGPLHNEQFF. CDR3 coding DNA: TGCAGTGCTAAGGCGGGAGGGCCCCTCCACAATGAGCAGTTCTTC.

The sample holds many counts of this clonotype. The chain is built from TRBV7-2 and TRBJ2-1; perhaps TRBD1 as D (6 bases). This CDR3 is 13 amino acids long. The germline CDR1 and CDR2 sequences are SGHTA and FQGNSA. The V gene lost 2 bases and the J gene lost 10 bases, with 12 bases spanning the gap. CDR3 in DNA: TGTGCCAGCAGCTTAATGGGGGCAGGAGAGCAGTTCTTC. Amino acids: CASSLMGAGEQFF.

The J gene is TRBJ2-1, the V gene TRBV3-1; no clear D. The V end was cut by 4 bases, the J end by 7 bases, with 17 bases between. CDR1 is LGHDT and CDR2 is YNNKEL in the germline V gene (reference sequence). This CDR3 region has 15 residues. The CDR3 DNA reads TGTGCCAGCAGCCGATTATCGGCTAGAAAGAATGAGCAGTTCTTC. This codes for CASSRLSARKNEQFF.